This TCR beta chain derives from a study of identical twins. The study's findings and limits: Zero-insertion analyses might be partly confounded by invariant T cells like MAIT and iNKT. Beta out-of-frame sequences showed weaker excess sharing between twins.

V was shortened by 8 bases and J by 0 bases, with 10 bases between the two germline ends. This CDR3 comprises 14 residues. Worth noting for this clonotype: Its antigen is unknown.

All donors comprised healthy Caucasians. TCRdb itself ran the 5' RACE reads through MiXCR, one entry per CDR3 protein. The sample shows nearly 900,000 distinct CDR3 sequences, more than 9% of them seen only once. These sequences were also reported in another study, on yellow fever vaccine responses in identical twins. That paper adds: Twins showed a vaccine T cell response that reportedly seemed partly convergent, partly personalized.

The source material was PBMCs. The chain recombines TRBV12-3 or TRBV12-4 with TRBJ1-4; possible D gene TRBD1, 6 bases. The clonotype originates from a woman aged 18-29 years in good health. The CDR3, as DNA: TGTGCCAGCTTAGGGGGTACAACTAATGAAAAACTGTTTTTT. Translated: CASLGGTTNEKLFF.